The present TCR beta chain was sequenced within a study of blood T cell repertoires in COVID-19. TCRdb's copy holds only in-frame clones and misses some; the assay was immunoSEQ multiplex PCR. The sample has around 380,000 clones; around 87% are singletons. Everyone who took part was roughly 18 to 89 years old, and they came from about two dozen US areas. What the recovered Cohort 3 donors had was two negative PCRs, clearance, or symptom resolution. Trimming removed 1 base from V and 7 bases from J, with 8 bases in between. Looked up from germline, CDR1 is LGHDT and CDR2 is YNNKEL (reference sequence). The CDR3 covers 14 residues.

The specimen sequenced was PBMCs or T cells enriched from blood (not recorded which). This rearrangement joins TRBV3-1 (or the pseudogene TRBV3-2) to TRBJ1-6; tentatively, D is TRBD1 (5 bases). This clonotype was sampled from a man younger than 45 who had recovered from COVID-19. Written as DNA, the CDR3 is TGTGCCAGCAGCCAAGGGACAAGAAATTCACCCCTCCACTTT. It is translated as CASSQGTRNSPLHF.